This T cell receptor beta chain was sequenced for a study of shared clonotypes between healthy human individuals. Turning to the study itself: Each donor's CD4 naive and CD4 memory cells filled three plates apiece, CD8 naive two, and CD8 memory one. General study points: Clonotypes shared by all four donors outscored non-shared clonotypes in generation probability.

Per the authors' pipeline: Junction-only immunoSEQ data arrived without quality scores, meaning filtering differed. TCRdb keeps only in-frame clones here, not all; method: immunoSEQ multiplex PCR. V and J calls and clone size come straight from that table; D and trimming were deduced from the DNA. Of about 340,000 clones listed, roughly 70% are singletons. A remark on this clone: Its antigen remains unidentified.

The germline V and J ends were trimmed by 0 bases and 6 bases, with 7 bases remaining between them. CDR1 and CDR2 (germline): KGHSH, LQKENI. This CDR3 comprises 13 residues. Naive CD45RA+ and memory CD45RA-negative subsets were split from CD4+ cells. The sequence came from a man aged 25-45 years in good health. The sample taken for sequencing was memory CD4+ T cells sorted from blood. Subset: CD45RA-negative fraction. The chain combines TRBV18 with TRBJ2-3; no clear D. The CDR3 spells CASSPPVRDTQYF. Here the CDR3 DNA reads TGTGCCAGCTCACCACCGGTCCGGGATACGCAGTATTTT. The full variable domain, completed using reference TRBV18 and TRBJ2-3, is NAGVMQNPRHLVRRRGQEARLRCSPMKGHSHVYWYRQLPEEGLKFMVYLQKENIIDESGMPKERFSAEFPKEGPSILRIQQVVRGDSAAYFCASSPPVRDTQYFGPGTRLTVL.